These T cell receptor beta chains were read from a single sample in a study of blood T cell repertoires in COVID-19. Using immunoSEQ multiplex PCR, the repertoire was profiled, and TCRdb retains in-frame clones only, with some absent. In the table there are 150,000 to 200,000 clones, around 81% of which are singletons. The sample consisted of peripheral blood. The receptors here all came from a man aged 60-69 years with active or convalescent COVID-19. Both conserved end residues are part of each CDR3. Each record gives: D gene, J gene, V gene, clone size, CDR3 DNA, CDR3 protein. A D gene is named only where the DNA matches it firmly. Rows give clone size only sometimes, using once, few, many, or a class for an expanded clone.

D gene: TRBD1; J gene: TRBJ2-1; V gene: TRBV6-5; clone size: -; CDR3 DNA: TGTGCCAGCAGAGCGACAGGGTTGGGGTACAATGAGCAGTTCTTC; CDR3 protein: CASRATGLGYNEQFF
D gene: TRBD1; J gene: TRBJ2-7; V gene: TRBV15; clone size: once; CDR3 DNA: TGTGCCACCAGCAGGACAGGGGTTTACGAGCAGTACTTC; CDR3 protein: CATSRTGVYEQYF
D gene: -; J gene: TRBJ2-3; V gene: TRBV28; clone size: once; CDR3 DNA: TGTGCCAGCAGCCGCCTCTGGACTACCACAGATACGCAGTATTTT; CDR3 protein: CASSRLWTTTDTQYF
D gene: -; J gene: TRBJ1-1; V gene: TRBV7-3; clone size: -; CDR3 DNA: TGTGCCAGCAGCTTGTCAACGGGGAGCCCTGAAGCTTTCTTT; CDR3 protein: CASSLSTGSPEAFF
D gene: -; J gene: TRBJ1-2; V gene: TRBV10-2; clone size: -; CDR3 DNA: TGCGCCAGCAGTGAGGGCAGGGAGGGCTATGGCTACACCTTC; CDR3 protein: CASSEGREGYGYTF
D gene: TRBD2; J gene: TRBJ2-1; V gene: TRBV11-3; clone size: -; CDR3 DNA: TGTGCCAGCTCGGGAGGGAGTTACAATGAGCAGTTCTTC; CDR3 protein: CASSGGSYNEQFF
D gene: -; J gene: TRBJ2-1; V gene: TRBV3-1/TRBV3-2; clone size: -; CDR3 DNA: TGTGCCAGCAGCCCTAGGGAGGGGGGGGCATCCTACAATGAGCAGTTCTTC; CDR3 protein: CASSPREGGASYNEQFF
D gene: -; J gene: TRBJ1-3; V gene: TRBV6-1; clone size: -; CDR3 DNA: TGTGCCAGCAGTGAATACGGGGGGAGGGACACCATATATTTT; CDR3 protein: CASSEYGGRDTIYF
D gene: -; J gene: TRBJ1-5; V gene: TRBV19; clone size: few; CDR3 DNA: TGTGCCAGTAGGAAGGTGTATGGAGGGAAACAGCCCCAGCATTTT; CDR3 protein: CASRKVYGGKQPQHF
D gene: TRBD2; J gene: TRBJ2-5; V gene: TRBV7-6; clone size: -; CDR3 DNA: TGTGCCAGCAGCCGACTAGCGAGGTCAGAGACCCAGTACTTC; CDR3 protein: CASSRLARSETQYF
D gene: TRBD1; J gene: TRBJ2-7; V gene: TRBV3-1/TRBV3-2; clone size: -; CDR3 DNA: TGTGCCAGCAGCCCCCAGCGTATCAGGACAGGGGACCCCGGGTCCTACGAGCAGTACTTC; CDR3 protein: CASSPQRIRTGDPGSYEQYF
D gene: TRBD2; J gene: TRBJ2-7; V gene: TRBV5-4; clone size: -; CDR3 DNA: TGTGCCAGCAGCTTTCAAGCGGGGGGGCTCTACGAGCAGTACTTC; CDR3 protein: CASSFQAGGLYEQYF
D gene: -; J gene: TRBJ2-6; V gene: TRBV19; clone size: -; CDR3 DNA: TGTGCCAGTAGTATAGGTGACAGTACTGCTGGGGCCAACGTCCTGACTTTC; CDR3 protein: CASSIGDSTAGANVLTF
D gene: TRBD2; J gene: TRBJ2-1; V gene: TRBV19; clone size: -; CDR3 DNA: TGTGCCAGTAGTCCCATCACGGGGGGGTTGTACAATGAGCAGTTCTTC; CDR3 protein: CASSPITGGLYNEQFF
D gene: -; J gene: TRBJ2-3; V gene: TRBV11-2; clone size: once; CDR3 DNA: TGTGCCAGCAGCTTAGATCCCCAGTCAGATACGCAGTATTTT; CDR3 protein: CASSLDPQSDTQYF
D gene: TRBD1; J gene: TRBJ1-1; V gene: TRBV5-4; clone size: -; CDR3 DNA: TGTGCCAGCCGGGGGACAGGACAGAACACTGAAGCTTTCTTT; CDR3 protein: CASRGTGQNTEAFF
D gene: TRBD1; J gene: TRBJ1-3; V gene: TRBV30; clone size: -; CDR3 DNA: TGTGCCTGGAGTGTATCGACAGGGTGGGGAGGAAACACCATATATTTT; CDR3 protein: CAWSVSTGWGGNTIYF
D gene: TRBD2; J gene: TRBJ2-3; V gene: TRBV9; clone size: -; CDR3 DNA: TGTGCCAGCAGCGTAGAGGACGGGAGGACCACGGATACGCAGTATTTT; CDR3 protein: CASSVEDGRTTDTQYF